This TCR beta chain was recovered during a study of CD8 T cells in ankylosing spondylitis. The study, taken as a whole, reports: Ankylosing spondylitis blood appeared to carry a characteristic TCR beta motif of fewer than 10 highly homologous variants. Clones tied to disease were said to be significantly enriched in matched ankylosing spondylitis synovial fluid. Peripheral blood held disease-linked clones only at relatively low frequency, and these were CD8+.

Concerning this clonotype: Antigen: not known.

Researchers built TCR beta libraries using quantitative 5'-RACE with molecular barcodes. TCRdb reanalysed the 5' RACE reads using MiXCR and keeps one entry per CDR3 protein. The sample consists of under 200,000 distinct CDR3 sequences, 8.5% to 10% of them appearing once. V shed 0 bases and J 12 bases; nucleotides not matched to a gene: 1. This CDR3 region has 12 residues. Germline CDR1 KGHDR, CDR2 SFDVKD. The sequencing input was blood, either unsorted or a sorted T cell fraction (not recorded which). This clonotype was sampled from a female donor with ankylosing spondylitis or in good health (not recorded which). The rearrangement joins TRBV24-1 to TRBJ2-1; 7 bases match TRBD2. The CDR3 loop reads CATSDLGGGQFF. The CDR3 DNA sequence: TGTGCCACCAGTGATTTGGGGGGGGGGCAGTTCTTC.